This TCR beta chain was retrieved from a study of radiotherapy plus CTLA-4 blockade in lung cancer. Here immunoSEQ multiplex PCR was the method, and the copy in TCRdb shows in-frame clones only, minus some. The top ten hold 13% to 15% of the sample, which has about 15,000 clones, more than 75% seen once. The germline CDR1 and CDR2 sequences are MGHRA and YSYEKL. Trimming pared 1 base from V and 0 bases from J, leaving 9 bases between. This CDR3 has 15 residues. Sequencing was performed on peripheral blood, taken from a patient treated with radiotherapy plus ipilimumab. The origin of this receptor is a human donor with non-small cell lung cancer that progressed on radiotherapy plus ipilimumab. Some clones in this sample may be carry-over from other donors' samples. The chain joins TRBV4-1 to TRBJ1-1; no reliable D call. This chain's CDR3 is CASSQVAAVNTEAFF. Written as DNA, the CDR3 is TGCGCCAGCAGCCAAGTGGCGGCAGTGAACACTGAAGCTTTCTTT.